The 3 T cell receptor beta chains listed next were all sequenced from one sample in a study of long-term antiretroviral therapy in people with HIV (dated 2022 in TCRdb). The immunoSEQ hsTCRB v3.0 assay was used at survey level resolution to sequence the TRB variable region. The immuneACCESS repertoire file appears here via TCRdb, limited to in-frame rearrangements. These files lack a portion of the clones; in checked studies, under half of the deficit traces to unresolved V genes, and the cause of the others is not known. The sample table shows more than 6,500 clones, and just under 75% are seen once. The leading ten clones occupy around 6.8% of the sample. This material consisted of unsorted PBMCs, taken 0.1 years before starting antiretroviral therapy. The receptors derive from a man between 18 and 29 years old with HIV.

The count of this clone is one. The V gene is TRBV9, the J gene TRBJ2-2; 7 nucleotides agree with TRBD1. The CDR3 has 15 residues. Trimming at V came to 2 bases and at J to 6 bases, leaving 7 bases not matched to a gene. Germline CDR1 and CDR2: SGDLS and YYNGEE. The CDR3 sequence is CASSVYGTDAGELFF. Written as DNA, the CDR3 is TGTGCCAGCAGCGTTTACGGGACAGATGCCGGGGAGCTGTTTTTT.

This chain uses TRBV5-1 with TRBJ1-5; D call uncertain. The CDR3 has 13 amino acids. Germline CDR1 SGHRS, CDR2 YFSETQ. V dropped 5 bases and J dropped 5 bases, with 11 bases sitting between them. The CDR3, as DNA: TGCGCCAGCAGTAAGGGAGTTGATCAGCCCCAGCATTTT. Translating it yields CASSKGVDQPQHF. Combining the CDR3 with reference TRBV5-1 and TRBJ1-5 gives the whole variable domain KAGVTQTPRYLIKTRGQQVTLSCSPISGHRSVSWYQQTPGQGLQFLFEYFSETQRNKGNFPGRFSGRQFSNSRSEMNVSTLELGDSALYLCASSKGVDQPQHFGDGTRLSIL.

V usage is TRBV7-6 and J usage is TRBJ1-1; tentative D call: TRBD1 (6 bases). The CDR3 covers 18 residues. Germline CDR1 SGHVS, CDR2 FNYEAQ. V lost 2 bases, J lost 0 bases, and 19 bases lay in between. This CDR3 is CASSLPKGGRGVNTEAFF. CDR3 nucleotide sequence: TGTGCCAGCAGCTTACCCAAAGGGGGGCGAGGGGTGAACACTGAAGCTTTCTTT.